One and the same sample provided the 21 T cell receptor beta chains below, sequenced in a study of beta chain features in type 1 diabetes. The entirety of the isolated RNA underwent reverse transcription, so expressed TCRB transcripts were sequenced. Data came from immunoSEQ multiplex PCR; TCRdb stores just in-frame clones and leaves some out. The sample comprises 900,000 or so clones, 17% of which are singletons, and about 0.02% rests with the top ten. Material: naive CD4+ T cells from blood. These receptors were collected from a woman aged 18-30 years in good health.

The rearrangement uses TRBV28 and TRBJ2-7; 9 bases align to TRBD2. The germline V gene has CDR1 MDHEN and CDR2 SYDVKM. The CDR3 is 15 amino acids. V was clipped by 6 bases and J by 0 bases; unmatched bases: 6. CDR3 sequence: CASSTAGGPSYEQYF. The CDR3 DNA sequence: TGTGCCAGCAGCACGGCGGGAGGGCCCTCCTACGAGCAGTACTTC.

The J gene is TRBJ2-2, the V gene TRBV10-3; D may be TRBD2 (6 bases). In germline, CDR1 is ENHRY, CDR2 SYGVKD. This CDR3 contains 16 residues. V was clipped by 2 bases and J by 3 bases, with 13 bases between them. Here the CDR3 reads CAISERLRDDTGELFF. CDR3 coding DNA: TGTGCCATCAGTGAGAGATTGCGGGACGACACCGGGGAGCTGTTTTTT.

The chain joins TRBV18 to TRBJ1-2; tentatively, D is TRBD1 (5 bases). Germline V gene sequence: CDR1 KGHSH, CDR2 LQKENI. The CDR3 covers 14 residues. Trimming removed 3 bases at V and 7 bases at J, with 15 bases between. The CDR3 DNA follows: TGTGCCAGCTCACCTCGGCAGGGTGATTTTGGCTACACCTTC. Translation gives CASSPRQGDFGYTF.

The chain uses TRBV11-2 and TRBJ1-1, with 7 bases identical to TRBD1. The CDR3 sequence is 15 residues long. The junction had 10 bases not matched to a gene; V was cut back by 5 bases and J by 4 bases. Germline CDR1 SGHAT, CDR2 FQNNGV. DNA of the CDR3: TGTGCCAGCAGCGTGACAGGGTATAGGGGCACTGAAGCTTTCTTT. It specifies CASSVTGYRGTEAFF.

This chain links TRBV14 with TRBJ2-5; possible D gene TRBD1, 5 bases. Trimming shortened V by 10 bases and J by 2 bases, and 17 bases separated the two germline ends. The CDR3 has 14 amino acids. Per germline, CDR1 SGHDN and CDR2 FVKESK. This chain's CDR3 is CAIPTDNIQETQYF. The DNA for the CDR3 is TGTGCCATTCCGACAGATAACATTCAAGAGACCCAGTACTTC.

The chain uses TRBV5-5 and TRBJ2-7; D is undetermined. In germline, CDR1 is SGHKS, CDR2 YYEKEE (reference sequence). The CDR3 extends over 14 amino acids. Trimming stripped 6 bases from V and 2 bases from J, with 15 bases between. The CDR3 sequence is CASTASPGTYEQYF. The CDR3, as DNA: TGTGCCAGCACCGCGTCGCCAGGCACCTACGAGCAGTACTTC.

This clone has a handful of counts. The chain is built from TRBV6-6 and TRBJ2-7; 7 positions agree with TRBD2. The germline CDR1 and CDR2 sequences are MNHNY and SVGAGI (reference sequence). V lost 10 bases and J lost 0; bases outside the gene matches: 12. The CDR3 has 15 amino acids. CDR3 sequence: CATGGVAGPSYEQYF. The CDR3, as DNA: TGTGCCACTGGGGGAGTAGCGGGTCCCTCCTACGAGCAGTACTTC.

This clone was detected only a few times. The V gene is TRBV18, the J gene TRBJ1-5; D is ambiguous. Germline loops: CDR1 KGHSH, CDR2 LQKENI. The ends were cut back, 6 bases at V and 0 bases at J, with 12 bases in the middle. This CDR3 is built from 15 residues. The CDR3 DNA is TGTGCCAGCTCTTCAGACGGCTATAGCAATCAGCCCCAGCATTTT. Its protein is CASSSDGYSNQPQHF.

The CDR3 DNA sequence: TGTGCCAGCACCAATCCCGGGAGATCGGGGTACAATGAGCAGTTCTTC. Protein sequence: CASTNPGRSGYNEQFF. The chain joins TRBV27 to TRBJ2-1, with a possible D match to TRBD2 (6 bases). V shed 7 bases and J shed 4 bases, with 20 bases lying between them. Germline V gene lookup returns CDR1 MNHEY and CDR2 SMNVEV (reference sequence). This CDR3 is built from 16 residues.

There are a few counts of this clone. The chain links TRBV7-9 to TRBJ2-3; the match to TRBD2 covers 14 bases. The CDR3 covers 15 residues. The germline CDR1 and CDR2 sequences are SEHNR and FQNEAQ (reference sequence). V lost 7 bases, J lost 4 bases, and 4 bases stayed unmatched. The CDR3 is CASTGLAGGSDTQYF. CDR3 nucleotides: TGTGCCAGCACCGGACTAGCGGGAGGCTCAGATACGCAGTATTTT.

This clone has a handful of counts. This chain joins TRBV2 and TRBJ1-1; a weak D match, TRBD1 (5 bases). The ends were cut back, 3 bases at V and 1 base at J, with 9 bases in the middle. Germline V CDR1 and CDR2: SNHLY, FYNNEI. This CDR3 region has 14 residues. The CDR3 region is CASSDLGPNTEAFF. The CDR3 DNA reads TGTGCCAGCAGTGATCTGGGACCGAACACTGAAGCTTTCTTT.

This clone was seen a few times. This chain uses TRBV6-1 with TRBJ2-4, with D possibly matching TRBD2 (5 bases). The germline V and J ends were trimmed by 6 bases and 6 bases, with 21 bases remaining between them. Per germline, CDR1 MNHNS and CDR2 SASEGT. The CDR3 loop spans 16 amino acids. The CDR3 DNA is TGTGCCAGCAGGGAAAACAGCGGATCTCACCTAAACATTCAGTACTTC. Translation: CASRENSGSHLNIQYF.

This clone was observed a few times. The rearrangement links TRBV5-1 to TRBJ2-1; 9 positions match TRBD2. The CDR3 covers 17 residues. Germline CDR1 is SGHRS and CDR2 is YFSETQ. V lost 0 bases and J lost 7; bases outside the gene matches: 11. The CDR3 nucleotides read TGCGCCAGCAGCTTGGCCCGTACGGCTAGCGGGATAAATGAGCAGTTCTTC. Translating gives CASSLARTASGINEQFF.

This clone came up a few times. The gene calls are TRBV5-1 and TRBJ2-7, with 8 nucleotides matching TRBD1. Germline-derived CDR1 and CDR2 are SGHRS and YFSETQ. The CDR3 is 14 residues long. V lost 5 bases, J lost 4 bases, and 8 bases stayed unmatched. The CDR3 loop is CASSWGQETYEQYF. The CDR3 DNA reads as TGCGCCAGCAGTTGGGGACAGGAAACATACGAGCAGTACTTC.

J is TRBJ2-7 and V is TRBV7-9; D ambiguous. CDR1 SEHNR and CDR2 FQNEAQ come from the germline V gene (reference sequence). V was clipped by 5 bases and J by 7 bases, with 9 bases between them. This CDR3 spans 11 amino acids. CDR3 in amino acids: CASSHSREQYF. The DNA of the CDR3 is TGTGCCAGCAGCCACAGTAGGGAGCAGTACTTC. Supplemented by reference TRBV7-9 and TRBJ2-7, the full variable domain reads DTGVSQNPRHKITKRGQNVTFRCDPISEHNRLYWYRQTLGQGPEFLTYFQNEAQLEKSRLLSDRFSAERPKGSFSTLEIQRTEQGDSAMYLCASSHSREQYFGPGTRLTVT.

The chain couples TRBV7-9 to TRBJ2-5, with 11 bases identical to TRBD2. Germline CDR1 SEHNR, CDR2 FQNEAQ (reference sequence). This CDR3 is 16 amino acids long. Trimming at V came to 1 base and at J to 2 bases, leaving 3 bases not matched to a gene. This CDR3 reads CASSLGGTSGQETQYF. For the CDR3, the DNA is TGTGCCAGCAGCTTAGGTGGGACTAGCGGACAAGAGACCCAGTACTTC.

This chain uses TRBV10-2 with TRBJ2-3, with a tentative D call TRBD2 (7 bases). V was shortened by 10 bases and J by 3 bases, with 23 bases between the two germline ends. CDR3 length equals 16 residues. Germline CDR1 reads WSHSY; CDR2 reads SAAADI. CDR3 loop: CATPPRGEGQTDTQYF. CDR3 DNA: TGCGCCACCCCCCCGAGGGGGGAGGGCCAGACAGATACGCAGTATTTT.

This clone was recorded a few times. This sample also contains other DNA sequences that code for the same CDR3. The chain recombines TRBV19 with TRBJ1-1; D perhaps matches TRBD1 (6 bases). CDR1 is LNHDA and CDR2 is SQIVND in the germline V gene (reference sequence). V was shortened by 4 bases and J by 2 bases, with 8 bases between the two germline ends. This CDR3 is 13 amino acids long. The CDR3 DNA follows: TGTGCCAGTAGTACACAGGGTAACACTGAAGCTTTCTTT. This translates into CASSTQGNTEAFF.

This clone was seen more than once but under ten times. The CDR3 DNA reads as TGTGCCACGAATCCAGGGGGTCATCAGCCCCAGCATTTT. Translating it yields CATNPGGHQPQHF. The V call is TRBV19, the J call TRBJ1-5, with 7 bases aligning to TRBD1. The V gene end was trimmed by 10 bases and the J gene end by 5 bases; junction bases not matched to a gene: 8. Germline V lookup: CDR1 LNHDA, CDR2 SQIVND (reference sequence). The CDR3 is made up of 13 amino acids. The full variable domain, completed using reference TRBV19 and TRBJ1-5, is DGGITQSPKYLFRKEGQNVTLSCEQNLNHDAMYWYRQDPGQGLRLIYYSQIVNDFQKGDIAEGYSVSREKKESFPLTVTSAQKNPTAFYLCATNPGGHQPQHFGDGTRLSIL.

This clone appeared a few times. The chain is built from TRBV10-3 and TRBJ1-2; D gene unclear. With 10 bases removed from V and 8 bases from J, the gap between germline ends came to 14 bases. This CDR3 spans 11 amino acids. Germline CDR1 reads ENHRY; CDR2 reads SYGVKD. CDR3 coding DNA: TGTGCCAGTCGGACGCCGGGAGGCTACACCTTC. It encodes CASRTPGGYTF.

This clone was detected a few times. The gene calls are TRBV28 and TRBJ2-1, with D maybe TRBD1 (5 bases). The CDR3 totals 15 residues. The ends were cut back, 6 bases at V and 8 bases at J, with 20 bases in the middle. Germline V gene sequence: CDR1 MDHEN, CDR2 SYDVKM. Written as DNA, the CDR3 is TGTGCCAGCAGCCCCACAGGAGCCGTAGAGGATGAGCAGTTCTTC. Amino acid sequence: CASSPTGAVEDEQFF.